Given below is one TCR beta chain in context. The ends were cut back, 0 bases at V and 7 bases at J, with 11 bases in the middle. This CDR3 is 14 amino acids long. Germline-derived CDR1 and CDR2 are SGHRS and YFSETQ. Produced via immunoSEQ multiplex PCR; TCRdb's table is partial and in-frame only. Of approximately 70,000 clones listed, about 90% are singletons. These data come from a study of control samples from healthy donors and cancer patients. Source material: blood. J is TRBJ1-5 and V is TRBV5-1, with no clear D. This receptor was obtained from a woman in her forties or fifties in good health. CDR3 sequence reads: CASSLGGRGQPQHF. The DNA of the CDR3 is TGCGCCAGCAGCTTGGGTGGGCGAGGACAGCCCCAGCATTTT. Based on the CDR3 plus reference TRBV5-1 and TRBJ1-5, the full variable domain is KAGVTQTPRYLIKTRGQQVTLSCSPISGHRSVSWYQQTPGQGLQFLFEYFSETQRNKGNFPGRFSGRQFSNSRSEMNVSTLELGDSALYLCASSLGGRGQPQHFGDGTRLSIL.